The entry below gives a single T cell receptor beta chain sequence along with its context. Its antigen is not identified. This entry belongs to a study of CD8 T cells in Susac syndrome. After extraction with the RNeasy kit, roughly 0.5 to 1 ug of the RNA was reverse transcribed using random hexamers. Amplification of TCR beta CDR3 by immunoSEQ multiplex PCR spanned 54 Vbeta and 13 Jbeta. MiXCR was run by TCRdb on the immunoSEQ multiplex PCR reads, yielding one entry per CDR3 protein. Of around 110,000 distinct CDR3 sequences in the sample, around 94% were seen once. Negative isolation was used for CD8+ and CD4+ T cells, and FACS enrichment was applied to TEMRA cells. General observations from the study: In its TCR sequencing and HLA analysis, the study acknowledged that the number of individuals was relatively small. Susac syndrome CD8+ repertoires were clonally expanded, most strongly in CD8+ TEMRA cells.

This sequence was found in a human donor with Susac syndrome. The sequenced sample consisted of CD8+ T cells from PBMCs.

The CDR3 is CASSLLHPTDTQYF. The CDR3, as DNA: TGTGCCAGCAGTTTACTTCATCCTACAGATACGCAGTATTTT. This chain joins TRBV6-5 and TRBJ2-3; no clear D gene. V lost 4 bases and J 3 bases, leaving 11 bases between the germline ends. CDR1 and CDR2 (germline): MNHEY, SVGAGI. The CDR3 consists of 14 residues.